This T cell receptor (beta chain) was found in a study of CD8+ T cells in alopecia areata. At the level of the study: The tofacitinib course ran for 6 to 18 months and was followed by 6 months off drug.

CDR1 and CDR2 (germline): GTSNPN, SVGIG (reference sequence). J gave up 7 bases and V 4 bases, and 17 bases lay outside the gene matches. CDR3 length: 16 residues. Whole-study results and caveats: Normal skin's resident alphabeta T cells are sequenced alongside lesional scalp T cells. Scalp and blood samples kept many expanded lesional clones throughout tofacitinib.

Treatment reported: oral pan-JAK inhibitor, 5-10 mg twice daily. Lesional scalp punch biopsies and peripheral blood were collected from alopecia areata patients. cDNA prepared by RNA extraction and subsequent reverse transcription served as the template for sequencing. TCRdb's copy holds only in-frame clones and misses some; the assay was immunoSEQ multiplex PCR. The sample carries under 200,000 clones, 50% to 65% recorded once. Comment on this clone: The antigen is not known.

This specimen was CD4+ T cells sorted from blood, taken at week 24, from a patient treated with tofacitinib. The chain employs TRBV30 and TRBJ2-7; 9 bases line up with TRBD1. The TCR comes from a human donor with alopecia areata. CDR3 loop: CAWKGAPKDRGWEQYF. CDR3 nucleotides: TGTGCCTGGAAGGGGGCCCCCAAGGACAGGGGATGGGAGCAGTACTTC.